Presented here are 3 T cell receptor beta chains from one specimen sequenced in a study of blood T cell repertoires in COVID-19. Assay: immunoSEQ multiplex PCR; the TCRdb copy retains only in-frame clones and omits some. The table shows 120,000 to 150,000 clones, with roughly 86% occurring only once. The sample consisted of PBMCs or T cells enriched from blood (not recorded which). These receptors all stem from a woman between 45 and 65 years old with acute COVID-19.

This clone was counted once. The chain employs TRBV7-9 and TRBJ1-2, with unresolved D. The CDR3 has 14 amino acids. Trimming removed 5 bases at V and 2 bases at J, with 12 bases between. In germline, CDR1 is SEHNR, CDR2 FQNEAQ (reference sequence). The CDR3 DNA is TGTGCCAGCAGCCCAATGACACCCAACTATGGCTACACCTTC. It specifies CASSPMTPNYGYTF.

The chain recombines TRBV11-2 with TRBJ2-7, with 10 bases fitting TRBD2. The length of the CDR3 is 16 residues. V gave up 6 bases and J gave up 4 bases; unmatched junction bases: 12. Germline V gene sequence: CDR1 SGHAT, CDR2 FQNNGV. As DNA, the CDR3 is TGTGCCAGCAGACCGAACCTAGCGGGAGTACCGTACGAGCAGTACTTC. This sequence encodes CASRPNLAGVPYEQYF.

V is TRBV20-1 and J is TRBJ2-1; 7 bases are shared with TRBD2. The V gene end was trimmed by 3 bases and the J gene end by 12 bases; junction bases not matched to a gene: 5. CDR3 size: 11 residues. CDR1 DFQATT and CDR2 SNEGSKA come from the germline V gene (reference sequence). Here the CDR3 DNA reads TGCAGTGCTAGCGGGGAGGGAGGGCAGTTCTTC. It translates to CSASGEGGQFF.